The subject of this entry is one T cell receptor beta chain. Antigen specificity is unknown. The data were obtained in a study of Ad26.COV2.S vaccination and SARS-CoV-2 variants. V dropped 6 bases and J dropped 4; count of bases not matched to a gene: 7. CDR3 length equals 15 residues. CDR1 is LNHDA, CDR2 SQIVND, per germline (reference sequence). Assay used: immunoSEQ multiplex PCR; TCRdb lists only in-frame clones, some missing. In the table there are 300,000 to 350,000 clones, 85% to 90% of which are singletons. Study results and caveats: Possible underestimation of total T cell responses by the TCR breadth and depth analyses was noted. Those who received the vaccine showed greater spike-specific TCR breadth than those given placebo.

The treatment: about 20 received Ad26.COV2.S at low or high dose, single or two shots; several received placebo; per-sample allocation not given. Day 63 after the first vaccine or placebo injection was the time point for sampling. This person who donated was an adult of 18-55 years in Boston. The sequencing used peripheral blood, collected in a trial of Ad26.COV2.S vaccine versus placebo. J is TRBJ1-5 and V is TRBV19; 9 bases are shared with TRBD1. This clonotype was sampled from a person between 18 and 65 years old who received the Ad26.COV2.S COVID-19 vaccine or a placebo. Written as DNA, the CDR3 is TGTGCCAGTAGCACCGACAGGGGGATGAATCAGCCCCAGCATTTT. It translates to CASSTDRGMNQPQHF.